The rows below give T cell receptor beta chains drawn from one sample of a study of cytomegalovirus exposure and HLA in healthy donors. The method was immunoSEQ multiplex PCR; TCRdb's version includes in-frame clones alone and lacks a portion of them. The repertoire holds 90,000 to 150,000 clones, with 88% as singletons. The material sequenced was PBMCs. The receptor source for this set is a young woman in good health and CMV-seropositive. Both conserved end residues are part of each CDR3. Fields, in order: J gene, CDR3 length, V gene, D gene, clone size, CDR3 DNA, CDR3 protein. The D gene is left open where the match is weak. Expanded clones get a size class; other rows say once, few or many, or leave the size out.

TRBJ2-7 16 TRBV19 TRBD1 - TGTGCCAGTAGCCCTCTCCCGGGACAGGGTACCTACGAGCAGTACTTC CASSPLPGQGTYEQYF
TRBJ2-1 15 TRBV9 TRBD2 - TGTGCCAGCAGCGTTAGCGGGAGCTCCTACAATGAGCAGTTCTTC CASSVSGSSYNEQFF
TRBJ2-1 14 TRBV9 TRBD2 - TGTGCCAGCAGCCTGGCTAGCGGGGTCTATGAGCAGTTCTTC CASSLASGVYEQFF
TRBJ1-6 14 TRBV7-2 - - TGTGCCAGCAGCTTAGCCGGGGGGATTTCACCCCTCCACTTT CASSLAGGISPLHF
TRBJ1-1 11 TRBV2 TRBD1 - TGTGCCGGGCGGGACAGAGGTGAAGCTTTCTTT CAGRDRGEAFF
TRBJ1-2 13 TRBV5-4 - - TGTGCCAGCAGAACAGTAGCTAACTATGGCTACACCTTC CASRTVANYGYTF
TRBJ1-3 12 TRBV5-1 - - TGCGCCAGCAGCTTGGCCGGGGGGGGGCTCCATTTT CASSLAGGGLHF
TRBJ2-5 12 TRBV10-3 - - TGTGCCACGAGTGTCAGGGGAGAGACCCAGTACTTC CATSVRGETQYF
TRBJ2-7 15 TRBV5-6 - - TGTGCCAGCAGCTTTAGGTCTGGGGCTTTCGGCGAGCAGTACTTC CASSFRSGAFGEQYF
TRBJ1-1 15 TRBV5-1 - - TGCGCCAGCAGCCCTCGGAGCAGGGGCAACACTGAAGCTTTCTTT CASSPRSRGNTEAFF
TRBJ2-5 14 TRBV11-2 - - TGTGCCAGCAGCCCCCTCGGACAGAAAGAGACCCAGTACTTC CASSPLGQKETQYF
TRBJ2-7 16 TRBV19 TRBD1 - TGTGCCAGTAGTCCAGGGGGCCCTACGAGCTCCTACGAGCAGTACTTC CASSPGGPTSSYEQYF
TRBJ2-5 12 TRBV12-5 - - TGTGCTAGTGGCCCTATTCCAGAGACCCAGTACTTC CASGPIPETQYF
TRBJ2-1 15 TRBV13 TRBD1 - TGTGCCAGCAGCCTCCGGGACAGGGCTTTCACCGAGCAGTTCTTC CASSLRDRAFTEQFF
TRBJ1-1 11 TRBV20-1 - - TGCAGTGCTTCCCCGGGCACTGAAGCTTTCTTT CSASPGTEAFF
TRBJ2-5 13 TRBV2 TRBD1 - TGTGCCAGCAGGGGACAGGGGGCTTTTGAGCAGTACTTC CASRGQGAFEQYF
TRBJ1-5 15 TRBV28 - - TGTGCCAGCAGCCCCGGGGTGGAGAACAATCAGCCCCAGCATTTT CASSPGVENNQPQHF
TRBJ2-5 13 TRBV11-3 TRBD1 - TGTGCCAGCAGCGGACAGGGCCAAGAGACCCAGTACTTC CASSGQGQETQYF
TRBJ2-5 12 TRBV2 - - TGTGCCAGCAGTGCGATAGTGGAGACCCAGTACTTC CASSAIVETQYF
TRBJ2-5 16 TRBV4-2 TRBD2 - TGTGCCAGCAGCCCCCTAGCGGGGGGGCCTTGGGAGACCCAGTACTTC CASSPLAGGPWETQYF
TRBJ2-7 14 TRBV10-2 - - TGCGCCAGCAGTGACACCGAAGGCGGCCACGAGCAGTACTTC CASSDTEGGHEQYF
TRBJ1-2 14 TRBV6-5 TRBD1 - TGTGCCAGCACTCAAACCCAGGGGGAACGTGGCTACACCTTC CASTQTQGERGYTF
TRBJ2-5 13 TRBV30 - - TGTGCCTGGAGTTGGACAGCCCAAGAGACCCAGTACTTC CAWSWTAQETQYF
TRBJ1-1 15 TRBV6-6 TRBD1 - TGTGCCAGCAGTTATCCGGGGACAGGGAACACTGAAGCTTTCTTT CASSYPGTGNTEAFF
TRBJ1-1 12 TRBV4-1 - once TGCGCCAGCAGTGGGGAGGAAACTGAAGCTTTCTTT CASSGEETEAFF
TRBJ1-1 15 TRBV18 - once TGTGCCAGCTCACCACCGGGCCCCAGGGGCACTGAAGCTTTCTTT CASSPPGPRGTEAFF
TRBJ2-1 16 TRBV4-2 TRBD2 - TGTGCCAGCAGCCAAGTTAGCGGGAGCTCCTACAATGAGCAGTTCTTC CASSQVSGSSYNEQFF
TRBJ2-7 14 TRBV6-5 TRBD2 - TGTGCCAGCAGTTCCCGGGGGGGGGCCTACGAGCAGTACTTC CASSSRGGAYEQYF
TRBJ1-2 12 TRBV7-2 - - TGTGCCAGCAGCCAGACAACTTATGGCTACACCTTC CASSQTTYGYTF
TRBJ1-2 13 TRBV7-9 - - TGTGCCAGCAGCCACAGGGACCGGGGTGGCTACACCTTC CASSHRDRGGYTF
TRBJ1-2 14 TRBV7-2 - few TGTGCCAGCAGCTTAACCAGGTCCGACTATGGCTACACCTTC CASSLTRSDYGYTF
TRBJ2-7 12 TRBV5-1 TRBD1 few TGCGCCAGCAGCTGGACAGGGGACGAGCAGTACTTC CASSWTGDEQYF
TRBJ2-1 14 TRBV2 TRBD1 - TGTGCCAGCAGCCCCCTTGTGACAGGGAATGAGCAGTTCTTC CASSPLVTGNEQFF
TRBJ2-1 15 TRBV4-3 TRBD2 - TGCGCCAGCAGCCAAGATCAGGGAGGGGCCGGTGAGCAGTTCTTC CASSQDQGGAGEQFF
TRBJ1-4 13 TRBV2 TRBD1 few TGTGCCAGCAGACAGGGGATGAATGAAAAACTGTTTTTT CASRQGMNEKLFF
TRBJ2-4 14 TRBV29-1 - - TGCAGCGCTCAAACCGACAGGAGTTCAAACATTCAGTACTTC CSAQTDRSSNIQYF
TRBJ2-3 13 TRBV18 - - TGTGCCAGCTCACCGAGCGGAACAGATACGCAGTATTTT CASSPSGTDTQYF
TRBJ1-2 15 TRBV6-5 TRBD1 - TGTGCCAGCAGTTACAGACAGGGGGGGAACTATGGCTACACCTTC CASSYRQGGNYGYTF
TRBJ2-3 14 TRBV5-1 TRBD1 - TGCGCCAGCAGCCGCCGGGACAGGGTCGATACGCAGTATTTT CASSRRDRVDTQYF
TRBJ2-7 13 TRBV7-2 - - TGTGCCAGCAGCTCGGTTGTCTCCTACGAGCAGTACTTC CASSSVVSYEQYF
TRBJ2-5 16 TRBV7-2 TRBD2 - TGTGCCAGCAGCTGGGGGACTAGCGGGAGGGGAGAGACCCAGTACTTC CASSWGTSGRGETQYF
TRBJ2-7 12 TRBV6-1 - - TGCAGTTTAGGGGAAAGCTCCTACGAGCAGTACTTC CSLGESSYEQYF
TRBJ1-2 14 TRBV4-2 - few TGTGCCAGCAGCCAAGGGACAGCGAACTATGGCTACACCTTC CASSQGTANYGYTF
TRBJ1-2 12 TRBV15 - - TGTGCCACCAGCACCAGGGATTATGGCTACACCTTC CATSTRDYGYTF
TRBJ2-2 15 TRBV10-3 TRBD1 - TGTGCCATCAGATCGGACAGGCCAAACACCGGGGAGCTGTTTTTT CAIRSDRPNTGELFF
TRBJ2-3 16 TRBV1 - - TGCACCAGCAGCCCTTTCCCCCGAGGGCGCACAGATACGCAGTATTTT CTSSPFPRGRTDTQYF